This T cell receptor beta chain was captured by sequencing in a study of T cells after yellow fever vaccination (dated by TCRdb to 2018 to 2020). Broadly, across the study: Libraries from fractions with low cell numbers were prepared with the SMART-Seq v4 Ultra Low Input RNA kit. To track T-cell clones before and after primary and booster YFV17D yellow fever vaccination, bulk TCR alpha and beta repertoires were sequenced longitudinally. The cohort comprised two healthy male donors, one aged 18 to 29 and one aged 30 to 40 years. Bulk PBMC replicates and cell subsets were isolated from blood drawn at multiple timepoints before and after both primary and secondary immunization.

What the authors observed across the whole study: A small fraction of clonotypes appeared in both the CD4 and CD8 compartments, likely as a result of convergent recombination. Because only two donors were included in the study, the extent to which the findings can be generalized is limited. Because abundant contaminating clonotypes from the bulk population could be contained in FACS-sorted repertoires, computational filtering was required. The secondary T-cell response was weaker than the primary response but faster, peaking on day 5 instead of day 15. After the booster, most clones that had expanded after primary vaccination were detected again (around 95% of CD4 and about 88% of CD8), suggesting broad maintenance of memory.

TCR cDNA was made using 5'RACE template switching, a step that added a universal primer site and unique molecular identifiers. cDNA synthesis was primed from both the TCR alpha and TCR beta constant segments. Libraries were amplified in two PCR steps, with sample barcodes and sequencing adapters added in the second step. Sequencing of the libraries was done on either Illumina HiSeq 2500 (2x100 bp) or NovaSeq (2x150 bp). The authors' analysis ran thus. Reads were demultiplexed and collapsed into UMI consensus sequences with MIGEC, and V(D)J alignment was performed with MiXCR. Vaccine-responding clonotypes were defined with edgeR using replicate PBMC samples, requiring FDR below 0.01 and a log2 fold change above 5 up to day 15. Each bulk clonotype was labeled CD4 or CD8 based on which sequenced repertoire, CD4 or CD8, contained the clonotype at higher abundance. In-frame beta chains were kept once TCRdb had trimmed the public reads at Q25 with fastp and called clones with MiXCR. Under each unique CDR3 protein, matching rows form one entry showing the most common genes and DNA. The V and J calls reflect TCRdb's pipeline rather than the authors' work. The sample table contains hundreds of thousands of distinct CDR3 sequences; only one count was recorded for 13% of them. Over 13% of the sample is taken by the ten largest.

CDR1 MNHEY and CDR2 SMNVEV are derived from the germline V gene (reference sequence). The CDR3 measures 14 amino acids from cysteine to phenylalanine. Only the CDR3 part of the read is kept: 42 bases, read in frame from the first base. The germline V and J ends show losses of 3 bases and 3 bases respectively, and no gene match explains 5 bases of the junction. A note on this clonotype: The clone's antigen remains unknown. Base qualities are not recorded, but no much larger clone differs from it by a single base.

This specimen's treatment or condition label, interpreted: live attenuated yellow fever vaccine strain. Two biological replicates of bulk PBMCs were collected at each blood-draw timepoint. PBMCs were isolated from peripheral blood using a standard Ficoll-Paque protocol. RNA was extracted with TriZol from bulk PBMCs, CD4 and CD8 fractions, and dextramer-positive and dextramer-negative fractions. The chain is encoded by TRBV27 joined to TRBJ2-7, with 7 bases aligning to TRBD2. This TCR derives from a man aged 30 to 45 who received the YFV17D yellow fever vaccine. The sample consisted of PBMCs, taken on the day of the yellow fever booster vaccination. The sequence in DNA is TGTGCCAGCAGTTTCGGACTAGGCGACTACGAGCAGTACTTC. It translates to CASSFGLGDYEQYF.